These 3 T cell receptor beta chains share one sample of origin, sequenced in a study of blood T cells in healthy people across ages. It was with a sample-barcoded 5' primer and a J-beta primer mix that a second PCR of about 6 to 11 cycles was run. TCRdb processed the 5' RACE reads anew with MiXCR; each CDR3 protein has one entry. The data show 900,000 to 950,000 distinct CDR3 sequences, around 29% seen once. These same data were also listed under a study on T cells of mothers and their children.

Sample: blood. The receptors were sampled from a woman aged 40 to 55 in good health.

The table lists this clonotype with a few counts. This chain links TRBV15 with TRBJ2-1; D tentatively reads TRBD1 or TRBD2 (5 bases each). The CDR3 runs to 16 residues. V was clipped by 0 bases and J by 9 bases, with 18 bases between them. The germline V gene has CDR1 LNHNV and CDR2 YYDKDF (reference sequence). Written as DNA, the CDR3 is TGTGCCACCAGCAGAGAGGGGACCACCCCTAACGGTGAGCAGTTCTTC. Translation gives CATSREGTTPNGEQFF.

As for this clonotype: This may come from a read error, since a much larger clone is one base off. The genes are TRBV28 and TRBJ2-7, with TRBD1 as a possible D gene (6 bases). V lost 6 bases to trimming and J lost 6 bases, with 18 bases between them. The CDR3 has 14 amino acids. Germline CDR1 MDHEN, CDR2 SYDVKM. In DNA, the CDR3 is TGTGCCAGCAGCCCTCCCCTGGACAGCTGCGAGCAGTACTTC. It yields the protein CASSPPLDSCEQYF.

The chain combines TRBV7-2 with TRBJ2-7; 8 bases match TRBD1. This CDR3 has 15 amino acids. Germline assignment: CDR1 SGHTA and CDR2 FQGNSA. The trim removed 2 bases at V and 3 bases at J, leaving 6 bases unmatched. The CDR3 loop reads CASSLSSDRGYEQYF. In nucleotides, the CDR3 is TGTGCCAGCAGCTTATCAAGCGACAGGGGCTACGAGCAGTACTTC.